The clone carrying this T cell receptor (beta chain) has at least ten counts. CDR1 DFQATT and CDR2 SNEGSKA come from the germline V gene (reference sequence). The CDR3 spans 13 residues. The V and J ends lost 6 bases and 0 bases respectively, with 8 bases between them. TCRdb re-called the multiplex PCR reads with MiXCR, one entry per CDR3 protein. Of under 150,000 distinct CDR3 sequences listed, about 20% are singletons. Breast cancer patients provided tissue from their axillary draining lymph nodes. This sample was included in a study of breast tumors, draining lymph nodes, adjacent tissues. The clonotype originates from a female donor with breast cancer. Some clones in this sample may be carry-over from other donors' samples. V usage is TRBV20-1 and J usage is TRBJ2-2; D is unresolved. Source material: axillary lymph node tissue. CDR3 sequence: CSARISNTGELFF. The DNA of the CDR3 is TGCAGTGCAAGGATTTCGAACACCGGGGAGCTGTTTTTT.